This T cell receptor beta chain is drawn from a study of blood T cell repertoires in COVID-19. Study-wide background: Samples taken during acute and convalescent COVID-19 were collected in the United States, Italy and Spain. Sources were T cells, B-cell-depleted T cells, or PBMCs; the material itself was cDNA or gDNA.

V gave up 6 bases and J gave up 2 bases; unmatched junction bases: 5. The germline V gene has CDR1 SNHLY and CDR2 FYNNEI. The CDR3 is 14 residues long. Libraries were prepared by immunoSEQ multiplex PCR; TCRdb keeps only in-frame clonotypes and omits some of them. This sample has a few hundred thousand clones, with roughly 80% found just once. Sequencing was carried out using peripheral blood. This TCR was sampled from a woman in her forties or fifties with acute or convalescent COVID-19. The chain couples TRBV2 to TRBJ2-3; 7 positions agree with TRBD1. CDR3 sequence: CASRSGQFTDTQYF. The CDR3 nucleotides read TGTGCCAGCAGGTCGGGACAGTTCACAGATACGCAGTATTTT. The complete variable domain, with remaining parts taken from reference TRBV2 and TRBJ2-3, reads EPEVTQTPSHQVTQMGQEVILRCVPISNHLYFYWYRQILGQKVEFLVSFYNNEISEKSEIFDDQFSVERPDGSNFTLKIRSTKLEDSAMYFCASRSGQFTDTQYFGPGTRLTVL.